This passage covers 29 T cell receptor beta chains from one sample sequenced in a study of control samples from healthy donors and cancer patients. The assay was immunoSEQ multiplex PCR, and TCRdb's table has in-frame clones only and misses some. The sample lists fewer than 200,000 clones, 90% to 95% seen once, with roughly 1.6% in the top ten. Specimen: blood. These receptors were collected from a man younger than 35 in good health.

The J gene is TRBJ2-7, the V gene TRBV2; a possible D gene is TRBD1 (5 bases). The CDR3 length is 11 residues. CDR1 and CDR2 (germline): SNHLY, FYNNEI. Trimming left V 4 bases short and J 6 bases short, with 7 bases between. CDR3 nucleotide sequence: TGTGCCAGCAGTGTAAGGGGCGAGCAGTACTTC. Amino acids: CASSVRGEQYF. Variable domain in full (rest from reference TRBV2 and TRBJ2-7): EPEVTQTPSHQVTQMGQEVILRCVPISNHLYFYWYRQILGQKVEFLVSFYNNEISEKSEIFDDQFSVERPDGSNFTLKIRSTKLEDSAMYFCASSVRGEQYFGPGTRLTVT.

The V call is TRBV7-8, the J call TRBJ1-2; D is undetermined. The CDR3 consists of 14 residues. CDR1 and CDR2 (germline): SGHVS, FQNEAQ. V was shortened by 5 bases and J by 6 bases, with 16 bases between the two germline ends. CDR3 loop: CASSPAVGNHGYTF. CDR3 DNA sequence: TGTGCCAGCAGCCCCGCGGTAGGGAATCATGGCTACACCTTC.

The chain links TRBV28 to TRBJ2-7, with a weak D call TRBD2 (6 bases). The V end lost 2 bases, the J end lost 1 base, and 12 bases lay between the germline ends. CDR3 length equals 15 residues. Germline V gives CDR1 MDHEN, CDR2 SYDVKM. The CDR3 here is CASSLARGISYEQYF. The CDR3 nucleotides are TGTGCCAGCAGTTTAGCTCGGGGGATTTCCTACGAGCAGTACTTC.

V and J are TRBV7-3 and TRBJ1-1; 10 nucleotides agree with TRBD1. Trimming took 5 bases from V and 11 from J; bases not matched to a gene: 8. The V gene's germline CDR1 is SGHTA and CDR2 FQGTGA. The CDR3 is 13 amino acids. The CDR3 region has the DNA TGTGCCAGCAGCCAAAGACAGGGGGCTTTCGCTTTCTTT. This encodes CASSQRQGAFAFF.

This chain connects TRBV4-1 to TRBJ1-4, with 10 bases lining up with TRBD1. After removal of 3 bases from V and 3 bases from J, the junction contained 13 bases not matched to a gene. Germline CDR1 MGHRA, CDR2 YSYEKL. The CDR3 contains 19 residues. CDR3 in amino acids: CASSQTGTGAFMANEKLFF. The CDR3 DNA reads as TGCGCCAGCAGCCAGACCGGGACAGGGGCCTTCATGGCTAATGAAAAACTGTTTTTT.

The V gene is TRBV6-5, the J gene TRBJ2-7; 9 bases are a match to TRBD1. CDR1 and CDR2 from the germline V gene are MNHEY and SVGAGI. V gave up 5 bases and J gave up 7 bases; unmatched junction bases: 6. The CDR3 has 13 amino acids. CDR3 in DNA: TGTGCCAGCAGTCAGGGGGGGACAGGGGAGCAGTACTTC. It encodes CASSQGGTGEQYF.

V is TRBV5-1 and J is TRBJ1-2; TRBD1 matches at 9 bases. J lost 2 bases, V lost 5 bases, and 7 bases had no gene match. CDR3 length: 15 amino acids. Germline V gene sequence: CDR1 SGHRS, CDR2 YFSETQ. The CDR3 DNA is TGCGCCAGCAGGTCAGGACAGGGGAGGAACTATGGCTACACCTTC. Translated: CASRSGQGRNYGYTF.

The CDR3 nucleotides are TGTGCCAGCTCACAACGGGGGGACGAGCAGTACTTC. It encodes CASSQRGDEQYF. The J gene is TRBJ2-7, the V gene TRBV18; 7 bases match TRBD2. The CDR3 spans 12 residues. Losses at the gene ends were 4 bases for V and 5 bases for J; bases not matched to a gene: 2. The germline CDR1 and CDR2 sequences are KGHSH and LQKENI.

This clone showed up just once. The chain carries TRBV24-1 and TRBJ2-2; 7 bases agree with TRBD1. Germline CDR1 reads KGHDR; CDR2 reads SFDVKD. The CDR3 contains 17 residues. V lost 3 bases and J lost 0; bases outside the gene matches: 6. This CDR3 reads CATSDNRDSANTGELFF. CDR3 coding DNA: TGTGCCACCAGTGATAATCGGGACAGCGCGAACACCGGGGAGCTGTTTTTT.

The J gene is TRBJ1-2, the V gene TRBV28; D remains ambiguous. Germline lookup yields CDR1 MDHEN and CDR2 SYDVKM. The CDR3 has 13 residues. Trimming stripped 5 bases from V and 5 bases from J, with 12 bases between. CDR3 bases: TGTGCCAGCAGTCGTCAATTGGCGTATGGCTACACCTTC. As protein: CASSRQLAYGYTF.

CDR3 nucleotides: TGTGCCAGCAGCTTGAAGAGTATTGCGGGAGAGCAGTTCTTC. Its translation is CASSLKSIAGEQFF. This chain joins TRBV5-4 and TRBJ2-1; the D gene is possibly TRBD2 (6 bases). The CDR3 spans 14 residues. The V gene's germline CDR1 is SGHNT and CDR2 YYREEE (reference sequence). Deletions cut 1 base from V and 10 bases from J, with 15 bases between.

The CDR3 is CASSLAGGYQETQYF. CDR3 DNA: TGCGCCAGCAGCTTGGCTGGGGGATACCAAGAGACCCAGTACTTC. The chain carries TRBV5-1 and TRBJ2-5, with D perhaps given as TRBD1 or TRBD2 (5 bases each). Trimming left V 0 bases short and J 0 bases short, with 9 bases between. This CDR3 comprises 15 residues. Germline loops: CDR1 SGHRS, CDR2 YFSETQ.

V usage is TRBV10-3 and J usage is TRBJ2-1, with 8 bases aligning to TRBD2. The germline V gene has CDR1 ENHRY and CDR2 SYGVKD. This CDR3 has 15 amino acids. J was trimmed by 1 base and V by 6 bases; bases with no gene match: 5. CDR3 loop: CAIRTTGGSYNEQFF. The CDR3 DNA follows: TGTGCCATCAGGACCACGGGGGGGTCCTACAATGAGCAGTTCTTC.

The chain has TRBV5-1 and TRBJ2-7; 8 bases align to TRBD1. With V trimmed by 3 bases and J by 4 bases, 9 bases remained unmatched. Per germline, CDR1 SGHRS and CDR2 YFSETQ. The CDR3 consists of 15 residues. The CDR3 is CASSSQGAASYEQYF. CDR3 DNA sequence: TGCGCCAGCAGCTCGCAGGGGGCTGCGTCTTACGAGCAGTACTTC.

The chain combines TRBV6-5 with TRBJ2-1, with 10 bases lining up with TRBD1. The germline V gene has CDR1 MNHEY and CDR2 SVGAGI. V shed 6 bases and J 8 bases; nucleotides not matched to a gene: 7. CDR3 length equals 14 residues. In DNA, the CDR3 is TGTGCCAGCAGGTGGACAGGGGGAAGGGATGAGCAGTTCTTC. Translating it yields CASRWTGGRDEQFF.

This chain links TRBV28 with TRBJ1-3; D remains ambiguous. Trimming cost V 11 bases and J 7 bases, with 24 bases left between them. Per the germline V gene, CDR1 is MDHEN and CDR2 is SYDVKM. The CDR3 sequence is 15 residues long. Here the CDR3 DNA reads TGTGCCGTACAACAGCGCCATTTGTCGTCGAACACCATATATTTT. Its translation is CAVQQRHLSSNTIYF.

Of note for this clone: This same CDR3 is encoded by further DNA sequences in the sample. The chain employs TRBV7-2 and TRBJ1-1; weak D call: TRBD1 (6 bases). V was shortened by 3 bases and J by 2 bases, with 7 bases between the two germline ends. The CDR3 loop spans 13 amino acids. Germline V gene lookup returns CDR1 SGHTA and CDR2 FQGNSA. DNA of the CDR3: TGTGCCAGCAGCTTGGACAGAAACACTGAAGCTTTCTTT. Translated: CASSLDRNTEAFF.

CDR3 in amino acids: CASSSGTGTYEQYF. In DNA, the CDR3 is TGTGCCAGCAGCTCCGGGACAGGGACCTACGAGCAGTACTTC. V gene TRBV7-9 combines with J gene TRBJ2-7, with TRBD1 identical over 9 bases. Germline V gene lookup returns CDR1 SEHNR and CDR2 FQNEAQ (reference sequence). CDR3 length: 14 residues. V lost 4 bases to trimming and J lost 2 bases; unmatched junction nucleotides: 3.

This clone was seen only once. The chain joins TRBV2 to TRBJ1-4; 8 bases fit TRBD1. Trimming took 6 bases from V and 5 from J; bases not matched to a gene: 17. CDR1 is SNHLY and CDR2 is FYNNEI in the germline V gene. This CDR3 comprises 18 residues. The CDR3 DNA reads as TGTGCCAGCAGGACCCAGGCACGGGACAGGAAGGGGAATGAAAAACTGTTTTTT. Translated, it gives CASRTQARDRKGNEKLFF.

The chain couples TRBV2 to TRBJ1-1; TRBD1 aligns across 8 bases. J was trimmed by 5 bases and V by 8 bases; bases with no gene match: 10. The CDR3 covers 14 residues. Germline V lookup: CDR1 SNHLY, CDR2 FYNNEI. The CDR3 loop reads CASLRAGGETEAFF. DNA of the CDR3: TGTGCCAGCCTCCGGGCAGGGGGCGAAACTGAAGCTTTCTTT.

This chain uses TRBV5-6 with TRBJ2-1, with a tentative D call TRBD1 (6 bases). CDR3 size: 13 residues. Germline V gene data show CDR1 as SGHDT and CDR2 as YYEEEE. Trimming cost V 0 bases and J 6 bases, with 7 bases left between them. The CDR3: CASSLDRVNEQFF. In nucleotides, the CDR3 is TGTGCCAGCAGCTTGGACAGGGTCAATGAGCAGTTCTTC.

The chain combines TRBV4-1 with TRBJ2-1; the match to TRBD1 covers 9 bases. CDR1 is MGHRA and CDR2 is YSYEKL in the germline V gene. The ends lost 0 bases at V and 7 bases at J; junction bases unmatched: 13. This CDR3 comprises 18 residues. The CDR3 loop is CASSQERKGQGPGNEQFF. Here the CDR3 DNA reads TGCGCCAGCAGCCAAGAGAGAAAAGGACAGGGGCCGGGGAATGAGCAGTTCTTC.

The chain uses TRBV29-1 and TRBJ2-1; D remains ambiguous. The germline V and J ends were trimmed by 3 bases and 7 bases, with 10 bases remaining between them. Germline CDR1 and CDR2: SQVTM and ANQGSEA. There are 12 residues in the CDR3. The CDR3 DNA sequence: TGCAGCGTTGACTTTCTGGTAAATGAGCAGTTCTTC. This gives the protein CSVDFLVNEQFF.

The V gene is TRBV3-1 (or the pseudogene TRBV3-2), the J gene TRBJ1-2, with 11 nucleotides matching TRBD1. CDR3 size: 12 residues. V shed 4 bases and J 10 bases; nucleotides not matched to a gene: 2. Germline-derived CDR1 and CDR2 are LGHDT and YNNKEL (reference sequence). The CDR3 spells CASSPGQGVYTF. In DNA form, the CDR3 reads TGTGCCAGCAGCCCGGGACAGGGGGTCTACACCTTC.

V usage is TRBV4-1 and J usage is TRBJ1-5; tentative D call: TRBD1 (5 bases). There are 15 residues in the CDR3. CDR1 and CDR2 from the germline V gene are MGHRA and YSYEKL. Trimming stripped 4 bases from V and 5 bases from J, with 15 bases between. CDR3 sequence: CASSLHGREDQPQHF. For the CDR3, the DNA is TGCGCCAGCAGCCTTCACGGCAGGGAGGATCAGCCCCAGCATTTT.

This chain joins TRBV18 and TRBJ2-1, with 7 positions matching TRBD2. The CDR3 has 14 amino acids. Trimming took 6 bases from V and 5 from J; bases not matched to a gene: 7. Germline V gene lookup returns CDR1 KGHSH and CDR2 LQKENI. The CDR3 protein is CASSPRDYDNEQFF. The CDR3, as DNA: TGTGCCAGCTCCCCCCGGGACTATGACAATGAGCAGTTCTTC.

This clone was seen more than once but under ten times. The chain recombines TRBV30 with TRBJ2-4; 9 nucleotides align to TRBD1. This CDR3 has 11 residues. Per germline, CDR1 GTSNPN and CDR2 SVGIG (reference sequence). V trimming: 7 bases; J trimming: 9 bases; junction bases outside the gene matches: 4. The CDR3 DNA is TGTGCCTCACAGGGGGCGGGCATTCAGTACTTC. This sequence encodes CASQGAGIQYF.

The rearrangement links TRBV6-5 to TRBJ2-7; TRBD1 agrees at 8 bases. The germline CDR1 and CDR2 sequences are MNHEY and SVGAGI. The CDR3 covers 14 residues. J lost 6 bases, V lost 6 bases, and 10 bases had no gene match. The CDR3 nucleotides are TGTGCCAGCAGCCCCCCTCAGGGGGCCAGCGAGCAGTACTTC. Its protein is CASSPPQGASEQYF.

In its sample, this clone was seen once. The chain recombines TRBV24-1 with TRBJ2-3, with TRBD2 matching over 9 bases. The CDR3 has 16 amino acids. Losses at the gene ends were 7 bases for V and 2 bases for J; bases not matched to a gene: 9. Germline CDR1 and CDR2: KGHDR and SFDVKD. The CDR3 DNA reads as TGTGCCACCAGGGCGGGTTCTAGCGGGGTCACAGATACGCAGTATTTT. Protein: CATRAGSSGVTDTQYF.